A selection of T cell receptor beta chains follows, all from one sample in a study of cytomegalovirus exposure and HLA in healthy donors. Some clones are missing from TCRdb's copy, which holds only in-frame ones; the method was immunoSEQ multiplex PCR. Seen here are over 150,000 clones, 77% observed once, and the top ten hold 3.5% to 4.5%. The source material was PBMCs. These receptors were taken from a woman aged 55 to 70 in good health and CMV-seropositive. The CDR3 runs from the conserved cysteine through the conserved F or W. The order of the fields is D gene, J gene, clone size, V gene, CDR3 protein, CDR3 DNA. A D gene is named only where the DNA matches it firmly. Size is stated for part of the rows, as once, few or many counts, or as a class when the clone is expanded.

d_gene: .; j_gene: TRBJ1-4; abundance: .; v_gene: TRBV15; CDR3aa: CATSSAKGNEKLFF; CDR3nt: TGTGCCACCAGCAGTGCCAAGGGGAATGAAAAACTGTTTTTT
d_gene: .; j_gene: TRBJ1-4; abundance: .; v_gene: TRBV7-2; CDR3aa: CASSPHRDEKLFF; CDR3nt: TGTGCCAGCAGCCCCCACAGAGATGAAAAACTGTTTTTT
d_gene: .; j_gene: TRBJ2-1; abundance: .; v_gene: TRBV10-3; CDR3aa: CAIRRSGISYNEQFF; CDR3nt: TGTGCCATCAGGCGCTCGGGGATCTCCTACAATGAGCAGTTCTTC
d_gene: TRBD1; j_gene: TRBJ1-4; abundance: .; v_gene: TRBV7-2; CDR3aa: CASSLVGGDSELFF; CDR3nt: TGTGCCAGCAGCTTAGTAGGGGGCGACAGTGAACTGTTTTTT
d_gene: .; j_gene: TRBJ1-3; abundance: .; v_gene: TRBV6-5; CDR3aa: CASSYTGLTSGNTIYF; CDR3nt: TGTGCCAGCAGTTACACGGGACTGACCTCTGGAAACACCATATATTTT
d_gene: TRBD2; j_gene: TRBJ2-7; abundance: once; v_gene: TRBV9; CDR3aa: CASSPSGDSYEQYF; CDR3nt: TGTGCCAGCAGCCCGAGCGGGGACTCCTACGAGCAGTACTTC
d_gene: .; j_gene: TRBJ1-1; abundance: .; v_gene: TRBV11-2; CDR3aa: CASSLIRARGTEAFF; CDR3nt: .
d_gene: .; j_gene: TRBJ1-2; abundance: once; v_gene: TRBV29-1; CDR3aa: CSVEDSRAGSGVYGYTF; CDR3nt: TGCAGCGTTGAAGATTCAAGAGCGGGATCGGGGGTTTATGGCTACACCTTC
d_gene: .; j_gene: TRBJ2-7; abundance: .; v_gene: TRBV23-1; CDR3aa: CASSQSPGGDYEQYF; CDR3nt: TGCGCCAGCAGTCAATCTCCGGGGGGCGATTACGAGCAGTACTTC
d_gene: .; j_gene: TRBJ1-5; abundance: .; v_gene: TRBV19; CDR3aa: CASRQGVGNQPQHF; CDR3nt: TGTGCCAGTAGACAGGGAGTAGGCAATCAGCCCCAGCATTTT
d_gene: .; j_gene: TRBJ1-5; abundance: .; v_gene: TRBV4-2; CDR3aa: CASSQDRLLPNQPQHF; CDR3nt: TGTGCCAGCAGCCAAGATCGGTTACTACCAAATCAGCCCCAGCATTTT
d_gene: .; j_gene: TRBJ1-4; abundance: .; v_gene: TRBV18; CDR3aa: CASSPSRRGNEKLFF; CDR3nt: TGTGCCAGCTCACCCTCGAGGAGGGGTAATGAAAAACTGTTTTTT
d_gene: .; j_gene: TRBJ1-4; abundance: .; v_gene: TRBV7-2; CDR3aa: CASSRGSSNEKLFF; CDR3nt: TGTGCCAGCAGTCGCGGGTCCTCTAATGAAAAACTGTTTTTT
d_gene: TRBD1; j_gene: TRBJ2-7; abundance: .; v_gene: TRBV6-6; CDR3aa: CASSRTGPYEQYF; CDR3nt: TGTGCCAGCAGCAGGACAGGGCCCTACGAGCAGTACTTC
d_gene: TRBD1; j_gene: TRBJ1-1; abundance: .; v_gene: TRBV19; CDR3aa: CASSTDHRGSTEAFF; CDR3nt: TGTGCCAGTAGTACCGATCACAGGGGTTCGACTGAAGCTTTCTTT
d_gene: .; j_gene: TRBJ2-7; abundance: .; v_gene: TRBV18; CDR3aa: CASSQSHVYEQYF; CDR3nt: TGTGCCAGCTCCCAAAGCCACGTTTACGAGCAGTACTTC
d_gene: .; j_gene: TRBJ2-3; abundance: few; v_gene: TRBV5-1; CDR3aa: CASHSGETRTPDTQYF; CDR3nt: TGCGCCAGCCACTCAGGGGAGACCCGCACCCCAGATACGCAGTATTTT
d_gene: TRBD2; j_gene: TRBJ2-1; abundance: once; v_gene: TRBV19; CDR3aa: CASSDRASGRARGFEQFF; CDR3nt: TGTGCCAGTAGTGATCGGGCTAGCGGGAGGGCCCGGGGGTTTGAGCAGTTCTTC
d_gene: TRBD2; j_gene: TRBJ2-1; abundance: .; v_gene: TRBV4-1; CDR3aa: CASSLRLAGGREQFF; CDR3nt: TGCGCCAGCAGCCTCCGTTTAGCGGGGGGGCGTGAGCAGTTCTTC
d_gene: .; j_gene: TRBJ2-7; abundance: .; v_gene: TRBV5-1; CDR3aa: CASSPNSGSSGGYEQYF; CDR3nt: TGCGCCAGCAGCCCCAATTCCGGTTCGAGCGGAGGCTACGAGCAGTACTTC
d_gene: .; j_gene: TRBJ1-6; abundance: .; v_gene: TRBV30; CDR3aa: CACYLGGNSPLHF; CDR3nt: TGTGCCTGCTACCTCGGGGGGAATTCACCCCTCCACTTT
d_gene: TRBD2; j_gene: TRBJ2-4; abundance: few; v_gene: TRBV27; CDR3aa: CASSLGLAGGWAKNIQYF; CDR3nt: TGTGCCAGCAGTTTGGGACTAGCGGGAGGATGGGCCAAAAACATTCAGTACTTC
d_gene: TRBD1; j_gene: TRBJ1-6; abundance: .; v_gene: TRBV5-1; CDR3aa: CASSLPGTANSPLHF; CDR3nt: TGCGCCAGCAGCTTACCCGGGACAGCGAATTCACCCCTCCACTTT
d_gene: TRBD2; j_gene: TRBJ2-3; abundance: .; v_gene: TRBV25-1; CDR3aa: CASSAAGGVDTQYF; CDR3nt: TGTGCCAGCAGTGCGGCGGGAGGGGTCGATACGCAGTATTTT
d_gene: TRBD2; j_gene: TRBJ2-5; abundance: few; v_gene: TRBV6-1; CDR3aa: CASRGGTTLQETQYF; CDR3nt: TGTGCCAGCAGGGGGGGGACTACCCTTCAAGAGACCCAGTACTTC
d_gene: .; j_gene: TRBJ1-4; abundance: .; v_gene: TRBV28; CDR3aa: CASSTQGTTNEKLFF; CDR3nt: TGTGCCAGCAGTACCCAGGGGACAACTAATGAAAAACTGTTTTTT
d_gene: .; j_gene: TRBJ2-5; abundance: .; v_gene: TRBV5-5; CDR3aa: CASSLVEAQETQYF; CDR3nt: TGTGCCAGCAGCTTGGTGGAGGCACAAGAGACCCAGTACTTC
d_gene: .; j_gene: TRBJ2-3; abundance: .; v_gene: TRBV7-9; CDR3aa: CASSLDRSTDTQYF; CDR3nt: TGTGCCAGCTCCCTGGACAGAAGCACAGATACGCAGTATTTT
d_gene: .; j_gene: TRBJ2-3; abundance: .; v_gene: TRBV30; CDR3aa: CAWSRADTQYF; CDR3nt: TGTGCCTGGAGTCGGGCAGATACGCAGTATTTT
d_gene: .; j_gene: TRBJ2-5; abundance: once; v_gene: TRBV30; CDR3aa: CAWSEAVQYF; CDR3nt: TGTGCCTGGAGCGAAGCCGTGCAGTACTTC
d_gene: TRBD1; j_gene: TRBJ2-7; abundance: few; v_gene: TRBV5-1; CDR3aa: CASRTGQGYEQYF; CDR3nt: TGCGCCAGCAGAACTGGACAGGGCTACGAGCAGTACTTC
d_gene: .; j_gene: TRBJ2-2; abundance: .; v_gene: TRBV7-8; CDR3aa: CAGTSDTGELFF; CDR3nt: TGTGCTGGGACTTCGGACACCGGGGAGCTGTTTTTT
d_gene: .; j_gene: TRBJ2-1; abundance: once; v_gene: TRBV27; CDR3aa: CASSLGPSNNEQFF; CDR3nt: TGTGCCAGCAGTTTAGGTCCCAGTAACAATGAGCAGTTCTTC
d_gene: .; j_gene: TRBJ1-1; abundance: .; v_gene: TRBV5-4; CDR3aa: CASSLVSGLNTEAFF; CDR3nt: TGTGCCAGCAGCTTGGTTTCAGGGTTGAACACTGAAGCTTTCTTT
d_gene: TRBD2; j_gene: TRBJ2-1; abundance: .; v_gene: TRBV29-1; CDR3aa: CSVGIREAGVVNEQFF; CDR3nt: TGCAGCGTTGGGATAAGGGAGGCGGGAGTTGTCAATGAGCAGTTCTTC
d_gene: TRBD1; j_gene: TRBJ2-7; abundance: .; v_gene: TRBV10-2; CDR3aa: CASSRTGEGSYEQYF; CDR3nt: TGCGCCAGCAGTAGGACAGGGGAGGGTTCCTACGAGCAGTACTTC
d_gene: TRBD2; j_gene: TRBJ2-7; abundance: .; v_gene: TRBV28; CDR3aa: CASSLTTSGKSEQYF; CDR3nt: TGTGCCAGCAGTTTAACGACTAGCGGGAAATCCGAGCAGTACTTC
d_gene: .; j_gene: TRBJ1-1; abundance: .; v_gene: TRBV30; CDR3aa: CAIEQVRAFF; CDR3nt: TGTGCCATCGAACAGGTTCGGGCTTTCTTT
d_gene: .; j_gene: TRBJ2-5; abundance: .; v_gene: TRBV14; CDR3aa: CASSRGPIGAQYF; CDR3nt: TGTGCCAGCAGCCGGGGCCCGATTGGCGCCCAGTACTTC
d_gene: .; j_gene: TRBJ2-6; abundance: .; v_gene: TRBV29-1; CDR3aa: CSAGGGISGANGLTF; CDR3nt: TGCAGCGCTGGTGGTGGGATCTCTGGGGCCAACGGCCTGACTTTC
d_gene: .; j_gene: TRBJ2-1; abundance: .; v_gene: TRBV27; CDR3aa: CASSILDEQFF; CDR3nt: TGTGCCAGCAGCATATTAGATGAGCAGTTCTTC
d_gene: .; j_gene: TRBJ2-7; abundance: .; v_gene: TRBV28; CDR3aa: CASSFAGGYEQYF; CDR3nt: TGCGCCAGCAGTTTCGCGGGCGGCTACGAGCAGTACTTC
d_gene: TRBD1; j_gene: TRBJ2-7; abundance: .; v_gene: TRBV27; CDR3aa: CASSSRTGVYEQYF; CDR3nt: TGTGCCAGCAGTTCCCGGACAGGGGTCTACGAGCAGTACTTC
d_gene: TRBD2; j_gene: TRBJ2-3; abundance: .; v_gene: TRBV6-5; CDR3aa: CASSPSGGRDTQYF; CDR3nt: TGTGCCAGCAGTCCCTCGGGCGGGAGGGATACGCAGTATTTT
d_gene: TRBD2; j_gene: TRBJ2-7; abundance: .; v_gene: TRBV10-3; CDR3aa: CAISDTGGRTYEQYF; CDR3nt: TGTGCCATCAGTGACACGGGGGGGAGAACCTACGAGCAGTACTTC
d_gene: TRBD2; j_gene: TRBJ2-3; abundance: few; v_gene: TRBV7-2; CDR3aa: CASSLQAGGGTDTQYF; CDR3nt: TGTGCCAGCAGCTTACAAGCGGGGGGAGGCACAGATACGCAGTATTTT
d_gene: TRBD1; j_gene: TRBJ2-2; abundance: .; v_gene: TRBV28; CDR3aa: CASSLGQGATGELFF; CDR3nt: TGTGCCAGCAGCCTGGGACAGGGGGCCACCGGGGAGCTGTTTTTT
d_gene: .; j_gene: TRBJ2-1; abundance: .; v_gene: TRBV28; CDR3aa: CASRVLLPSSYNEQFF; CDR3nt: TGTGCCAGCAGGGTACTACTCCCGAGCTCCTACAATGAGCAGTTCTTC
d_gene: .; j_gene: TRBJ2-2; abundance: .; v_gene: TRBV10-3; CDR3aa: CAISGLAGPNTGELFF; CDR3nt: TGTGCCATCAGCGGTTTGGCAGGGCCGAACACCGGGGAGCTGTTTTTT
d_gene: .; j_gene: TRBJ1-2; abundance: .; v_gene: TRBV28; CDR3aa: CASSFRNNYGYTF; CDR3nt: TGTGCCAGCAGTTTTAGAAATAACTATGGCTACACCTTC
d_gene: TRBD1; j_gene: TRBJ2-1; abundance: .; v_gene: TRBV5-1; CDR3aa: CASSDDRASYNEQFF; CDR3nt: TGCGCCAGCAGCGACGACAGGGCCTCCTACAATGAGCAGTTCTTC
d_gene: TRBD1; j_gene: TRBJ2-2; abundance: .; v_gene: TRBV6-1; CDR3aa: CASSSVRQGYGELFF; CDR3nt: TGTGCCAGCAGTTCCGTACGACAGGGGTACGGGGAGCTGTTTTTT
d_gene: .; j_gene: TRBJ1-5; abundance: few; v_gene: TRBV27; CDR3aa: CASSWDKGDQPQHF; CDR3nt: TGTGCCAGCAGTTGGGACAAGGGAGATCAGCCCCAGCATTTT